Below are 29 T cell receptor beta chains sequenced from a single sample in a study of tumor-infiltrating lymphocytes in primary liver carcinoma (dated 2017 in TCRdb). Total RNA and DNA were co-extracted from roughly 20-30 mg of bulk tissue with the AllPrep DNA/RNA mini kit, without cell sorting. TCRdb names Illumina HiSeq 2500 as the instrument used. A constant-region primer and ProtoScript II reverse transcriptase were used to reverse-transcribe TCRbeta-specific cDNA from roughly 0.55 ug total RNA. TCRbeta libraries were built with three nested multiplex PCR rounds, a slightly modified ARM-PCR procedure. Each of the first two PCR rounds ran for around 9 cycles and used multiplex TRBV1-TRBV30 forward primers together with a Cbeta reverse primer. TCRdb reprocessing: public reads trimmed at Q25 with fastp, clones called with MiXCR, in-frame beta chains kept. Rows with a matching CDR3 protein are joined into one entry that keeps the most common DNA and genes. Present in this sample are some 180,000 distinct CDR3 sequences, 85% of which were seen just once. 15% to 20% of the sample goes to the ten largest clones.

Sequencing was carried out using tumor tissue from primary liver carcinoma. These receptors were taken from a man in his forties with primary liver carcinoma and hepatitis B virus infection.

Points on this clonotype: An end of the junction differs from the germline gene, which may be a read error. CDR3 amino acids: CTSRQGNGNTIYF. CDR3 DNA sequence: TGTACCAGCAGACAGGGGAATGGAAACACCATATATTTT. The gene calls are TRBV6-2 or TRBV6-3 and TRBJ1-3; 8 bases are a match to TRBD1. This CDR3 contains 13 residues. Per the germline V gene, CDR1 is MNHEY and CDR2 is SVGEGT.

Concerning this clonotype: The conserved phenylalanine or tryptophan is not found at the CDR3 terminus, so this likely reflects a read error. CDR3 DNA: TGCAGCGTTAGACAGGGGCCCAACTCCTACGAACAGTACTTA. It codes for CSVRQGPNSYEQYL. This chain uses TRBV29-1 with TRBJ2-7; 8 bases agree with TRBD1. Germline V gives CDR1 SQVTM, CDR2 ANQGSEA. The CDR3 runs 14 residues.

This clonotype was picked up one time. The missing conserved phenylalanine or tryptophan at the end of this CDR3 makes a read error likely. No DNA is shown, since the ends of the CDR3 on it are uncertain; the CDR3 is the one TCRdb lists. The J gene is TRBJ2-7, the V gene TRBV29-1; TRBD2, as called in the table, went unchecked against the DNA. Germline loops: CDR1 SQVTM, CDR2 ANQGSEA. The CDR3 length is 14 residues, termini included. The CDR3 loop is CSVSTSGFSYERYL.

The rearrangement joins TRBV6-5 to TRBJ1-1; the D gene is possibly TRBD1 (6 bases). The CDR3 covers 17 residues. The germline V gene has CDR1 MNHEY and CDR2 SVGAGI. V lost 9 bases and J 4 bases, leaving 27 bases between the germline ends. CDR3 region: CASSPPTGAVGITEAFF. The CDR3 region has the DNA TGTGCCAGTAGTCCCCCCACGGGGGCGGTAGGTATCACTGAAGCTTTCTTT.

Notes on this clonotype: Given the absence of the conserved phenylalanine or tryptophan at the CDR3 end, a read error is likely. V and J are TRBV4-2 and TRBJ2-7, with 7 bases matching TRBD1. Trimming removed 6 bases from V and 0 bases from J; junction bases left unmatched: 11. The germline gives CDR1 LGHNA, CDR2 YNFKEQ. This CDR3 is 16 amino acids long. CDR3 DNA sequence: TGTGCCAGCAGGCAAAACTCAGGGGGTTCCTCCTACGAGCAGTACATC. Its protein is CASRQNSGGSSYEQYI.

This chain uses TRBV6-6 with TRBJ2-3; possible D gene TRBD2, 5 bases. With 2 bases removed from V and 15 bases from J, the gap between germline ends came to 21 bases. This CDR3 spans 14 amino acids. CDR1 and CDR2 from the germline V gene are MNHNY and SVGAGI (reference sequence). CDR3 nucleotide sequence: TGTGCCAGCAGTTACACGACTATAACAGATACGTATTATTTT. Translating it yields CASSYTTITDTYYF.

With respect to this clonotype: The junction shows a germline mismatch at one end, possibly a read error. The rearrangement joins TRBV12-3 or TRBV12-4 to TRBJ2-3; D is uncertain. The CDR3 contains 14 residues. CDR3 DNA: TGTACCAGCAGTTTAACGTCCGCTGGGGATACGCAATATTTT. As protein: CTSSLTSAGDTQYF.

The rearrangement links TRBV7-9 to TRBJ2-3, with 8 bases identical to TRBD2. The CDR3 runs to 16 residues. CDR1 and CDR2 (germline): SEHNR, FQNEAQ (reference sequence). V shed 4 bases, J shed 4 bases, and the junction held 10 bases outside the gene matches. CDR3 nucleotide sequence: TGTGCCAGCAGCTCCTGGACTAGCTGGAGTCCAGATACGCAGTATTTT. Protein product: CASSSWTSWSPDTQYF.

Points on this clonotype: The germline gene is not matched at one end of the junction; a read error may be the cause. CDR3 sequence reads: CVSSPIAEAYYKEQLF. The CDR3 DNA sequence: TGTGTCAGCAGCCCCATAGCGGAAGCGTATTACAAAGAGCAGTTATTC. V and J are TRBV11-1 and TRBJ2-1, with D tentatively TRBD2 (6 bases). Per germline, CDR1 SGHAT and CDR2 FQDESV (reference sequence). The CDR3 has 16 residues.

The V gene is TRBV5-1, the J gene TRBJ2-3; D not certain. CDR3 length: 16 residues. The ends were cut back, 1 base at V and 6 bases at J, with 18 bases in the middle. Germline V gene data show CDR1 as SGHRS and CDR2 as YFSETQ. Here the CDR3 reads CASSLNGCARTDTQYF. The DNA for the CDR3 is TGCGCCAGCAGCTTGAACGGCTGTGCTAGAACCGATACGCAGTATTTT.

With respect to this clonotype: Compared with germline, one end of the junction differs, possibly owing to a read error. In DNA form, the CDR3 reads TGTGCCATCAGCACCCAGACAAGGAACACAGGGGAGCTGTTTTTT. Its protein product is CAISTQTRNTGELFF. The chain joins TRBV11-3 to TRBJ2-2; D is ambiguous. This CDR3 region has 15 residues. Germline CDR1 reads SGHNT; CDR2 reads YENEEA.

Comment on this clonotype: An end of the junction does not agree with germline; a read error may underlie this. The chain joins TRBV29-1 to TRBJ1-4; D gene uncertain. CDR1 SQVTM and CDR2 ANQGSEA come from the germline V gene. There are 12 residues in the CDR3. CDR3 residues: CGAQSDLGKLFF. CDR3 DNA sequence: TGCGGCGCTCAGTCCGATCTTGGAAAACTATTTTTT.

Here the CDR3 DNA reads TGCAGCGTACAGACTAGCGGGAGATGGAAAGGTACGCAGTATTTT. Its protein product is CSVQTSGRWKGTQYF. The genes are TRBV29-1 and TRBJ2-3, with TRBD2 matching over 12 bases. The germline CDR1 and CDR2 sequences are SQVTM and ANQGSEA. V lost 6 bases to trimming and J lost 8 bases; unmatched junction nucleotides: 12. CDR3 length: 15 amino acids.

Regarding this clonotype: This CDR3 fails to terminate in the conserved phenylalanine or tryptophan, so it likely reflects a read error. The J gene is TRBJ2-5, the V gene TRBV19, with D unclear. The CDR3 is 13 amino acids. Between the trimmed V and J ends, which lost 3 bases and 2 bases, there was a span of 7 bases. Germline CDR1 reads LNHDA; CDR2 reads SQIVND (reference sequence). The chain's CDR3 is CASSMLAQETQYI. CDR3 DNA: TGTGCCAGTAGTATGTTAGCACAAGAGACCCAGTACATC.

Ten or more counts support this clonotype. The rearrangement links TRBV6-2 or TRBV6-3 to TRBJ2-5; 7 bases agree with TRBD2. Germline loops: CDR1 MNHEY, CDR2 SVGEGT. This CDR3 has 15 amino acids. The V and J ends lost 2 bases and 2 bases, in that order; junction bases with no gene match: 5. Here the CDR3 reads CASSYGLADQETQYF. The CDR3 coding sequence is TGTGCCAGCAGTTACGGGCTAGCGGATCAAGAGACCCAGTACTTC.

With respect to this clonotype: The final CDR3 position lacks the conserved phenylalanine or tryptophan, pointing to a likely read error. V and J are TRBV6-6 and TRBJ2-7; the match to TRBD2 covers 11 bases. CDR1 and CDR2 (germline): MNHNY, SVGAGI (reference sequence). The CDR3 runs 16 residues. The CDR3 nucleotides read TGTACCAGCACCCCACTCTTAGCGGGAGGGAGAAACGAGCAGTACTCC. Translating gives CTSTPLLAGGRNEQYS.

A word on this clonotype: A much bigger clone sits one base away, suggesting this may be a read error. This chain links TRBV28 with TRBJ2-7; D is perhaps TRBD1 or TRBD2 (5 bases each). Germline assignment: CDR1 MDHEN and CDR2 SYDVKM. This CDR3 comprises 16 residues. In DNA form, the CDR3 reads TGTGCCTGCAGCGCGTTACCCGGGACGGCCGCTTACGAGCAGTACTTC. Amino acids: CACSALPGTAAYEQYF.

The genes are TRBV11-1 and TRBJ1-6; weak D call: TRBD1 (5 bases). Germline lookup yields CDR1 SGHAT and CDR2 FQDESV (reference sequence). The CDR3 has 13 residues. V lost 9 bases to trimming and J lost 9 bases, with 15 bases between them. The CDR3 loop is CARSRTLVSPLHF. The DNA for the CDR3 is TGTGCCAGGAGCAGGACACTCGTTTCACCCCTCCACTTT.

This clonotype was seen only a few times. J is TRBJ2-7 and V is TRBV2; 7 bases match TRBD2. The CDR3 has 13 residues. CDR1 is SNHLY and CDR2 is FYNNEI in the germline V gene. The V segment lost 7 bases and the J segment 2 bases; nucleotides outside the gene matches: 5. The chain's CDR3 is CASTGGLAYEQYF. In nucleotides, the CDR3 is TGTGCCAGCACGGGAGGACTCGCCTACGAGCAGTACTTC.

Worth noting for this clonotype: The conserved final phenylalanine or tryptophan is absent from the CDR3, which likely points to a read error. The DNA is left out, because the CDR3 cannot be placed on it with certainty; the CDR3 is given as TCRdb lists it. J is TRBJ2-3 and V is TRBV6-1; TRBD1 reflects the table's D call only, with no check against the DNA. The V gene's germline CDR1 is MNHNS and CDR2 SASEGT. The CDR3 spans 16 residues, counting both ends. The chain's CDR3 is CASSPEGTGPAHTQYL.

A note on this clonotype: At one boundary the junction diverges from the germline segment, which might be a read error. This chain uses TRBV4-3 with TRBJ1-1, with D possibly TRBD1 on 5 matching bases. The CDR3 has 14 amino acids. Germline loops: CDR1 LGHNA, CDR2 YSLEER. CDR3 bases: TGTGCCAGCAGCCAAGATCGGGGGAACACTGAAACTTCCTTT. Protein product: CASSQDRGNTETSF.

Turning to this clonotype: A junction end diverges from the germline sequence, so it may reflect a read error. V and J are TRBV11-2 and TRBJ1-1; tentative D call: TRBD1 (6 bases). From germline, CDR1 is SGHAT and CDR2 FQNNGV. The CDR3 sequence is 15 residues long. In DNA form, the CDR3 reads TGTACCAGCAGCTGGGACATGGGTTTGTACACTGAAGCTTTCTTT. As protein: CTSSWDMGLYTEAFF.

On this clonotype: No conserved phenylalanine or tryptophan ends this CDR3, so it is likely a read error. The chain employs TRBV11-2 and TRBJ2-7; 7 nucleotides line up with TRBD2. The CDR3 has 15 residues. Germline values: CDR1 SGHAT, CDR2 FQNNGV. Here the CDR3 DNA reads TGTGCCAGAAGCTTAGGACTAGGAAGGTCCTACGAGCAGTACTTA. It codes for CARSLGLGRSYEQYL.

In its sample, this clonotype was seen once. A read error may produce the germline difference seen at one junction end. This sequence joins TRBV12-3 or TRBV12-4 and TRBJ1-1, with a possible D match to TRBD1 (6 bases). The CDR3 runs 14 residues. The DNA for the CDR3 is TGCGCCAGCTGTAGACGTCGGGGGCCGGCTGAAGCTTTCTTT. Its protein product is CASCRRRGPAEAFF.

In regard to this clonotype: A much larger clone sits a single nucleotide away, making a read error possible. This sequence joins TRBV5-1 and TRBJ2-1, with TRBD2 matching 7 bases. Germline lookup yields CDR1 SGHRS and CDR2 YFSETQ. The V and J ends lost 0 bases and 1 base, in that order; junction bases with no gene match: 4. The CDR3 is made up of 16 amino acids. CDR3 sequence reads: CASSLVAGESYNEQFF. CDR3 bases: TGCGCCAGCAGCTTGGTAGCGGGTGAGTCCTACAATGAGCAGTTCTTC.

V is TRBV20-1 and J is TRBJ2-7; 8 bases match TRBD2. Germline-derived CDR1 and CDR2 are DFQATT and SNEGSKA (reference sequence). This CDR3 has 16 amino acids. The J segment lost 6 bases and the V segment lost 6 bases, leaving 19 bases of the junction unmatched. CDR3 region: CSAPGRGTSGIGEQYF. The DNA for the CDR3 is TGCAGTGCGCCAGGGCGGGGGACTAGTGGTATAGGCGAGCAGTACTTC.

Points on this clonotype: The junction shows a germline mismatch at one end, possibly a read error. The CDR3 DNA is TGTGCCAACAGTTCCCTTGGGACTCCCAGGGCGCCCGAGCAGTACTTC. This codes for CANSSLGTPRAPEQYF. This sequence joins TRBV28 and TRBJ2-7; D perhaps matches TRBD2 (6 bases). The V gene's germline CDR1 is MDHEN and CDR2 SYDVKM. This CDR3 has 16 residues.

In this sample, this clonotype turned up once. Likely a read error: the CDR3 ends without its conserved phenylalanine or tryptophan. No DNA is shown, since the ends of the CDR3 on it are uncertain; the CDR3 is the one TCRdb lists. This rearrangement joins TRBV11-1 to TRBJ2-7. Termini included, the CDR3 measures 13 amino acids. Germline V gives CDR1 SGHAT, CDR2 FQDESV (reference sequence). This CDR3 is CVSSLTVGDEQYL.

The chain carries TRBV7-3 and TRBJ2-3; 8 bases fit TRBD2. V was pared by 2 bases and J by 14 bases, with 12 bases of the junction left unmatched. There are 14 residues in the CDR3. The V gene's germline CDR1 is SGHTA and CDR2 FQGTGA. The CDR3 region is CASSLAGGTDTRYF. CDR3 sequence (DNA): TGTGCCAGCAGCTTAGCGGGAGGCACAGATACACGGTATTTT. The whole variable domain, remainder taken from reference TRBV7-3 and TRBJ2-3, is GAGVSQTPSNKVTEKGKYVELRCDPISGHTALYWYRQSLGQGPEFLIYFQGTGAADDSGLPNDRFFAVRPEGSVSTLKIQRTERGDSAVYLCASSLAGGTDTRYFGPGTRLTVL.